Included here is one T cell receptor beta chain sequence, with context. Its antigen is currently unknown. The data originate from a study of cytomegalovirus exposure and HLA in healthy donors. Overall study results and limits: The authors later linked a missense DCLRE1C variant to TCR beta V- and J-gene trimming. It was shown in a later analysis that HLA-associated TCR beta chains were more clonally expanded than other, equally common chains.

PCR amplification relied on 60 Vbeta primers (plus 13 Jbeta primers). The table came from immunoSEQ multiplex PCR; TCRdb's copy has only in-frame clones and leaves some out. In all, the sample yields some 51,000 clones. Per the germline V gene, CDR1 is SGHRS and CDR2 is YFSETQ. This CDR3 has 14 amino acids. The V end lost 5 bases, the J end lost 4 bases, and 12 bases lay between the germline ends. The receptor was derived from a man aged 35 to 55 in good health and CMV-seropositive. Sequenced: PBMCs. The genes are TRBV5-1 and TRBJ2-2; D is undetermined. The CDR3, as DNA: TGCGCCAGCAGTGACAACGGTTTCACCGGGGAGCTGTTTTTT. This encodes CASSDNGFTGELFF.